These 9 T cell receptor beta chains came from one sample sequenced in a study of T cell clonality in common variable immunodeficiency. The assay was immunoSEQ multiplex PCR, and TCRdb's table has in-frame clones only and misses some. The counts give approximately 34,000 clones, none of them seen only once; less than 4.5% is held by the top ten. Sequenced input: peripheral blood mononuclear cells. All receptors derive from a person aged 18 to 70 in good health.

There are a few counts of this clone. The read ends 3 residues shy of where the CDR3 ends; the end is completed using the germline J gene. This rearrangement joins TRBV19 to TRBJ1-2; D gene uncertain. Germline lookup yields CDR1 LNHDA and CDR2 SQIVND (reference sequence). The CDR3 runs to 15 residues. The CDR3 DNA, read in part, is TGTGCCAGTAGCCGTAGCGGGAGCTCCTACAATGAC. This codes for CASSRSGSSYND. In full, the CDR3 reads CASSRSGSSYNDYTF.

This clone has just a few counts. Read coverage stops 3 residues before the CDR3 terminus; the germline J gene supplies the remainder. The chain uses TRBV5-1 and TRBJ2-5; TRBD1 matches at 8 bases. The CDR3 is made up of 14 amino acids. Germline CDR1 SGHRS, CDR2 YFSETQ. The junction had 4 bases not matched to a gene; V was cut back by 2 bases and J by 4 bases. CDR3 region: CASSFGQGGETQYF. CDR3 DNA (partial): TGCGCCAGCAGCTTCGGACAGGGAGGAGAGACC.

This clone was seen many times. The CDR3 end is not reached by the read, which stops 3 residues before it; the germline J gene fills it in. V and J are TRBV28 and TRBJ2-2; 11 bases are a match to TRBD1. The CDR3 contains 17 residues. After removal of 5 bases from V and 4 bases from J, the junction contained 9 bases not matched to a gene. Germline CDR1 and CDR2: MDHEN and SYDVKM. The chain's CDR3 is CASSAPGDRGGTGELFF. The covered CDR3 bases are TGTGCCAGCAGTGCTCCGGGGGACAGGGGGGGCACCGGGGAG. The entire variable domain, with the rest obtained from reference TRBV28 and TRBJ2-2, is as follows: DVKVTQSSRYLVKRTGEKVFLECVQDMDHENMFWYRQDPGLGLRLIYFSYDVKMKEKGDIPEGYSVSREKKERFSLILESASTNQTSMYLCASSAPGDRGGTGELFFGEGSRLTVL.

This clone was detected ten times or more. The CDR3 end is not reached by the read, which stops 3 residues before it; the germline J gene fills it in. V usage is TRBV7-3 and J usage is TRBJ2-2; D is perhaps TRBD1 (6 bases). Germline values: CDR1 SGHTA, CDR2 FQGTGA. Trimming took off 3 bases at V and 6 bases at J, with 8 bases between the two ends. The CDR3 runs 13 residues. The part of the CDR3 DNA that was read is TGTGCCAGCAGCTTTCAGGGGTCCGGGGAG. Protein product: CASSFQGSGE. The complete CDR3 reads CASSFQGSGELFF.

This clone was counted ten times or more. CDR3 loop: CASSLNSGISTDTQYF. The part of the CDR3 DNA that was read is TGTGCCAGCAGTCTCAATAGCGGGATAAGCACAGATACG. The V gene is TRBV6-2 or TRBV6-3, the J gene TRBJ2-3; TRBD2 matches 8 bases. The missing CDR3 end, 3 residues past where the read stops, is filled in from the germline J gene. Germline CDR1 MNHEY, CDR2 SVGEGT. J was trimmed by 0 bases and V by 5 bases; bases with no gene match: 7. The CDR3 extends over 16 amino acids.

In this sample, this clone turned up many times. The read is 3 residues too short to cover the CDR3 end, so that end is filled in from the germline J gene. V gene TRBV5-6 combines with J gene TRBJ2-7; TRBD1 matches at 9 bases. CDR3 size: 14 residues. V lost 2 bases to trimming and J lost 4 bases; unmatched junction nucleotides: 4. From germline, CDR1 is SGHDT and CDR2 YYEEEE. CDR3 amino acids: CASSLTGTGYEQYF. CDR3 bases read: TGTGCCAGCAGCTTAACCGGGACAGGGTACGAG.

This clone was seen at least ten times. The read stops 3 residues short of the end of the CDR3; the missing end is completed from the germline J gene. V usage is TRBV20-1 and J usage is TRBJ2-1; 12 bases fit TRBD2. V was clipped by 5 bases and J by 2 bases; unmatched bases: 7. Looked up from germline, CDR1 is DFQATT and CDR2 is SNEGSKA (reference sequence). The CDR3 has 16 residues. CDR3 amino acids: CSALALAGGAYNEQFF. The DNA read from the CDR3 is TGCAGTGCTCTAGCACTAGCGGGGGGTGCCTACAATGAG.

As for this clone: The CDR3 end is not reached by the read, which stops 3 residues before it; the germline J gene fills it in. This sequence joins TRBV7-9 and TRBJ1-4; D is unclear. Trimming removed 3 bases from V and 2 bases from J, with 7 bases in between. Germline values: CDR1 SEHNR, CDR2 FQNEAQ (reference sequence). This CDR3 is built from 14 residues. CDR3 loop: CASSFSATNEKLFF. Partial CDR3 DNA: TGTGCCAGCAGCTTCTCTGCGACTAATGAAAAA.

A note on this clone: The read finishes 3 residues shy of the CDR3 end, and the germline J gene is used to complete it. The genes are TRBV29-1 and TRBJ1-2; a weak D match, TRBD1 (6 bases). V lost 2 bases and J lost 5, with 9 bases in between. The CDR3 spans 12 residues. Germline-derived CDR1 and CDR2 are SQVTM and ANQGSEA. The CDR3 region is CSVEKQGYGYTF. The covered CDR3 bases are TGCAGCGTTGAAAAACAGGGTTATGGC.